These 12 T cell receptor beta chains were all obtained from the same sample, sequenced in a study of T cells in Graves' hyperthyroidism and ophthalmopathy (dated by TCRdb to the late 2010s). Library generation was performed with multiplex PCR. For sequencing, an Illumina HiSeq 2000 was employed. TCR beta CDR3 regions were amplified from RNA transcripts. A first-round RT-PCR of the TCR CDR3 used the HTBI primer set with the Qiagen OneStep RT-PCR kit. TCRdb itself trimmed the public reads at Q25 with fastp, ran MiXCR and retained productive beta chains. Rows with one shared CDR3 protein collapse into an entry with the most common genes and DNA. The sample table records 310,000 or so distinct CDR3 sequences; more than 15% of these occur just once. The top ten clones comprise about 50% of the sample. Sequencing was performed on blood. Receptor source: a woman in her sixties with Graves' ophthalmopathy.

This clonotype turned up a few times. The chain recombines TRBV9 with TRBJ2-7; 8 bases are shared with TRBD1. CDR1 is SGDLS and CDR2 is YYNGEE in the germline V gene. V lost 0 bases and J lost 7; bases outside the gene matches: 6. The CDR3 has 14 amino acids. The CDR3 sequence: CASSVEDRGGEQYF. Written as DNA, the CDR3 is TGTGCCAGCAGCGTAGAAGACAGGGGTGGTGAGCAGTACTTC.

The chain recombines TRBV25-1 with TRBJ2-2; the match to TRBD1 covers 8 bases. V lost 7 bases to trimming and J lost 5 bases; unmatched junction nucleotides: 9. The CDR3 is made up of 15 amino acids. Germline values: CDR1 MGHDK, CDR2 SYGVNS. The DNA for the CDR3 is TGTGCCAGCACCCTGGGACAGGAGAATACCGGGGAGCTGTTTTTT. Protein sequence: CASTLGQENTGELFF.

This clonotype was picked up many times. The rearrangement joins TRBV28 to TRBJ1-5, with D unresolved. Trimming shortened V by 3 bases and J by 3 bases, and 12 bases separated the two germline ends. Germline assignment: CDR1 MDHEN and CDR2 SYDVKM. The CDR3 consists of 15 residues. The CDR3 DNA follows: TGTGCCAGCAGTTTTGCAGCCGCTGCCAATCAGCCCCAGCATTTT. Protein product: CASSFAAAANQPQHF.

This rearrangement joins TRBV18 to TRBJ2-5; D might be TRBD1 (5 bases). V was trimmed by 6 bases and J by 5 bases, leaving 16 bases between them. The germline V gene has CDR1 KGHSH and CDR2 LQKENI. This CDR3 is 14 amino acids long. The CDR3, as DNA: TGTGCCAGCTCGCCAAGGGGCTTCCAGGAGACCCAGTACTTC. Its translation is CASSPRGFQETQYF.

This clonotype was recorded a few times. This chain connects TRBV7-8 to TRBJ2-1; D perhaps matches TRBD1 (5 bases). Germline CDR1 SGHVS, CDR2 FQNEAQ. V lost 2 bases to trimming and J lost 6 bases, with 11 bases between them. This CDR3 spans 14 amino acids. DNA for the CDR3: TGTGCCAGCAGCTTACAGGGATCCGGCAATGAGCAGTTCTTC. It yields the protein CASSLQGSGNEQFF.

The rearrangement links TRBV7-2 to TRBJ2-5, with TRBD2 matching over 12 bases. Trimming took 6 bases from V and 4 from J; bases not matched to a gene: 6. The CDR3 contains 15 residues. Germline CDR1 SGHTA, CDR2 FQGNSA. The CDR3, as DNA: TGTGCCAGCAGGTCCCTGACTAGCGGGGGAGAGACCCAGTACTTC. It translates to CASRSLTSGGETQYF.

This clonotype was found many times. The chain uses TRBV28 and TRBJ2-3; 9 bases map to TRBD1. Germline loops: CDR1 MDHEN, CDR2 SYDVKM. J gave up 4 bases and V 3 bases, and 5 bases lay outside the gene matches. The CDR3 contains 15 residues. The CDR3 DNA reads TGTGCCAGCAGTTTGTCTGACAGGGGGTCAGATACGCAGTATTTT. Its translation is CASSLSDRGSDTQYF. The whole variable domain, remainder taken from reference TRBV28 and TRBJ2-3, is DVKVTQSSRYLVKRTGEKVFLECVQDMDHENMFWYRQDPGLGLRLIYFSYDVKMKEKGDIPEGYSVSREKKERFSLILESASTNQTSMYLCASSLSDRGSDTQYFGPGTRLTVL.

This clonotype appeared a single time. J is TRBJ2-7 and V is TRBV20-1, with TRBD2 matching over 12 bases. Germline-derived CDR1 and CDR2 are DFQATT and SNEGSKA (reference sequence). V gave up 4 bases and J gave up 2 bases; unmatched junction bases: 18. The CDR3 has 19 amino acids. CDR3 nucleotide sequence: TGCAGTGCTAACAACCGAGTGGGACTAGCGGGCCAGGACACCTACGAGCAGTACTTC. Amino acids: CSANNRVGLAGQDTYEQYF.

This clonotype was counted between two and nine times. The CDR3 coding sequence is TGTGCCAGCAGCCGCTATTCTACGGATCCTCCGGCACCTTCCTATGGCTACACCTTC. Translation gives CASSRYSTDPPAPSYGYTF. V gene TRBV7-2 combines with J gene TRBJ1-2; D gene ambiguous. The germline V gene encodes CDR1 SGHTA and CDR2 FQGNSA. The V gene lost 5 bases and the J gene lost 4 bases, with 29 bases spanning the gap. The CDR3 spans 19 residues.

As regards this clonotype: This may be a read error, as it is one base from a much larger clone. The conserved phenylalanine or tryptophan is not found at the CDR3 terminus, so this likely reflects a read error. The chain uses TRBV12-3 or TRBV12-4 and TRBJ2-2, with TRBD2 as a possible D gene (7 bases). Deletions cut 8 bases from V and 0 bases from J, with 10 bases between. The CDR3 consists of 14 residues. CDR3 nucleotide sequence: TGTGCCAGCGCGGGGGCCCCGAACACCGGGGAGCTGTTTCTT. It encodes CASAGAPNTGELFL.

Ten or more counts support this clonotype. The chain links TRBV20-1 to TRBJ1-4, with no clear D. Germline loops: CDR1 DFQATT, CDR2 SNEGSKA (reference sequence). The V and J ends lost 0 bases and 8 bases respectively, with 13 bases between them. The CDR3 loop spans 14 amino acids. The DNA for the CDR3 is TGCAGTGCTAGAGATATTCGCGGTGGCGAAAAACTGTTTTTT. Residues: CSARDIRGGEKLFF.

This clonotype turned up a few times. This chain connects TRBV6-1 to TRBJ1-1; D not resolved. The CDR3 totals 13 residues. In germline, CDR1 is MNHNS, CDR2 SASEGT. V lost 5 bases, J lost 5 bases, and 12 bases lay in between. CDR3 sequence: CASSLNPYTEAFF. In DNA form, the CDR3 reads TGTGCCAGCAGTCTCAACCCCTATACTGAAGCTTTCTTT.